One and the same sample provided the 24 T cell receptor beta chains below, sequenced in a study of identifying expanded T cells in peripheral blood. Here immunoSEQ multiplex PCR was the method, and the copy in TCRdb shows in-frame clones only, minus some. The sample carries around 50,000 clones, about 92% recorded once. The sample consisted of blood. Source of these receptors: a person aged 18 to 69 in good health.

This rearrangement joins TRBV18 to TRBJ1-2; D might be TRBD1 (6 bases). The germline V gene encodes CDR1 KGHSH and CDR2 LQKENI. With 6 bases removed from V and 8 bases from J, the gap between germline ends came to 13 bases. This CDR3 has 12 amino acids. CDR3 in DNA: TGTGCCAGCTCCGGCTGGGGGCAAGGCTACACCTTC. Its translation is CASSGWGQGYTF.

This sequence joins TRBV6-6 and TRBJ2-7; no clear D gene. Deletions cut 5 bases from V and 3 bases from J, with 11 bases between. The CDR3 has 13 residues. Germline V gene data show CDR1 as MNHNY and CDR2 as SVGAGI (reference sequence). In nucleotides, the CDR3 is TGTGCCAGCAGTATTGGCCGAAACTACGAGCAGTACTTC. Its translation: CASSIGRNYEQYF.

The V call is TRBV11-2, the J call TRBJ2-1; the match to TRBD2 covers 12 bases. CDR3 size: 16 residues. CDR1 is SGHAT and CDR2 is FQNNGV in the germline V gene. J lost 7 bases, V lost 4 bases, and 8 bases had no gene match. The CDR3 nucleotides read TGTGCCAGCAGCTCTGTGACTAGCGGGAGATGGAATGAGCAGTTCTTC. Translation gives CASSSVTSGRWNEQFF.

The J gene is TRBJ2-3, the V gene TRBV28; TRBD2 matches 8 bases. The CDR3 runs 14 residues. The germline gives CDR1 MDHEN, CDR2 SYDVKM. V shed 6 bases and J 2 bases; nucleotides not matched to a gene: 4. In DNA, the CDR3 is TGTGCCAGCAGAATAGCGGGAATCACAGATACGCAGTATTTT. It is translated as CASRIAGITDTQYF.

The chain combines TRBV6-1 with TRBJ2-5; 11 bases map to TRBD2. This CDR3 is built from 16 residues. V dropped 0 bases and J dropped 5; count of bases not matched to a gene: 5. The V gene's germline CDR1 is MNHNS and CDR2 SASEGT. The CDR3 region has the DNA TGTGCCAGCAGTGAAGCGGCTAGCGGGGGGCCGGAGACCCAGTACTTC. Encoded protein: CASSEAASGGPETQYF.

In the case of this clone: This specimen includes other DNA sequences encoding the same CDR3. The chain has TRBV7-2 and TRBJ1-5; D remains unclear. The CDR3 sequence is 13 residues long. The germline CDR1 and CDR2 sequences are SGHTA and FQGNSA. V lost 2 bases and J lost 1, with 3 bases in between. CDR3 in amino acids: CASSLRSNQPQHF. DNA for the CDR3: TGTGCCAGCAGCTTAAGGAGCAATCAGCCCCAGCATTTT.

About this clone itself: The sample contains more than one DNA sequence encoding this CDR3. The chain couples TRBV19 to TRBJ1-3; D perhaps matches TRBD1 (5 bases). Germline assignment: CDR1 LNHDA and CDR2 SQIVND (reference sequence). Trimming took 11 bases from V and 0 from J, leaving 11 bases between them. This CDR3 is built from 13 residues. The DNA for the CDR3 is TGTGCCTCCGGGACGAGCTCTGGAAACACCATATATTTT. It is translated as CASGTSSGNTIYF. Together with reference TRBV19 and TRBJ1-3, the CDR3 gives the full variable domain: DGGITQSPKYLFRKEGQNVTLSCEQNLNHDAMYWYRQDPGQGLRLIYYSQIVNDFQKGDIAEGYSVSREKKESFPLTVTSAQKNPTAFYLCASGTSSGNTIYFGEGSWLTVV.

The rearrangement uses TRBV21-1 and TRBJ2-1; TRBD2, the table's D call, was not compared with the DNA. TRBV21-1 is described as a pseudogene. This CDR3 is 17 amino acids long. The CDR3 nucleotides are TGTGCCAGCAGAATTGTATTGCGGCCAGTCTCCTACAATGAGCAGTTCTTC. It encodes CASRIVLRPVSYNEQFF.

The V call is TRBV13, the J call TRBJ2-3; D is unresolved. V gave up 4 bases and J gave up 5 bases, with 10 bases separating them. This CDR3 region has 13 residues. Germline V gene lookup returns CDR1 PRHDT and CDR2 FYEKMQ (reference sequence). In nucleotides, the CDR3 is TGTGCCAGCAGCTCCACCCCCCGAGATACGCAGTATTTT. It specifies CASSSTPRDTQYF. Based on the CDR3 plus reference TRBV13 and TRBJ2-3, the full variable domain is AAGVIQSPRHLIKEKRETATLKCYPIPRHDTVYWYQQGPGQDPQFLISFYEKMQSDKGSIPDRFSAQQFSDYHSELNMSSLELGDSALYFCASSSTPRDTQYFGPGTRLTVL.

The chain recombines TRBV30 with TRBJ2-4; D gene ambiguous. The V gene lost 4 bases and the J gene lost 3 bases, with 13 bases spanning the gap. Germline V gene sequence: CDR1 GTSNPN, CDR2 SVGIG (reference sequence). The CDR3 consists of 14 residues. CDR3 sequence: CAWIPRRDKNIQYF. CDR3 DNA sequence: TGTGCCTGGATCCCCCGAAGGGACAAAAACATTCAGTACTTC.

This clone has just a few counts. The chain combines TRBV6-6 with TRBJ1-6; 8 bases agree with TRBD1. The CDR3 totals 15 residues. After removal of 5 bases from V and 8 bases from J, the junction contained 8 bases not matched to a gene. The germline V gene has CDR1 MNHNY and CDR2 SVGAGI (reference sequence). DNA for the CDR3: TGTGCCAGCAGTCCCTGGACAGGGTACGATTCACCCCTCCACTTT. Its translation: CASSPWTGYDSPLHF.

As DNA, the CDR3 is TGTGCCAGCAGCAAATTGGATCGCGCCAACACTGAAGCTTTCTTT. Translated, it gives CASSKLDRANTEAFF. V and J are TRBV5-5 and TRBJ1-1; unclear D gene. Trimming left V 4 bases short and J 2 bases short, with 15 bases between. Germline CDR1 SGHKS, CDR2 YYEKEE (reference sequence). This CDR3 is built from 15 residues.

The rearrangement joins TRBV10-3 to TRBJ2-5; D might be TRBD2 (6 bases). There are 13 residues in the CDR3. V lost 3 bases and J lost 1, with 6 bases in between. Germline-derived CDR1 and CDR2 are ENHRY and SYGVKD. CDR3 sequence reads: CAISDSGQETQYF. CDR3 bases: TGTGCCATCAGTGATAGCGGCCAAGAGACCCAGTACTTC.

This chain connects TRBV28 to TRBJ2-5; either TRBD1 or TRBD2 may supply D (6 bases each). Germline values: CDR1 MDHEN, CDR2 SYDVKM. The CDR3 spans 14 residues. V dropped 11 bases and J dropped 5 bases, with 21 bases sitting between them. The CDR3: CAAGGVEGKETQYF. The CDR3 DNA reads TGTGCCGCCGGGGGCGTAGAAGGCAAGGAGACCCAGTACTTC. Combining the CDR3 with reference TRBV28 and TRBJ2-5 gives the whole variable domain DVKVTQSSRYLVKRTGEKVFLECVQDMDHENMFWYRQDPGLGLRLIYFSYDVKMKEKGDIPEGYSVSREKKERFSLILESASTNQTSMYLCAAGGVEGKETQYFGPGTRLLVL.

This chain connects TRBV5-1 to TRBJ1-2; perhaps TRBD1 as D (5 bases). The CDR3 is made up of 11 amino acids. V lost 7 bases and J lost 2, with 6 bases in between. CDR1 and CDR2 (germline): SGHRS, YFSETQ. CDR3 coding DNA: TGCGCCAGCCGGGGGAACTATGGCTACACCTTC. Amino acids: CASRGNYGYTF. Full variable domain (remainder filled in from reference TRBV5-1 and TRBJ1-2): KAGVTQTPRYLIKTRGQQVTLSCSPISGHRSVSWYQQTPGQGLQFLFEYFSETQRNKGNFPGRFSGRQFSNSRSEMNVSTLELGDSALYLCASRGNYGYTFGSGTRLTVV.

The V and J genes are TRBV6-4 and TRBJ2-2; no definite D call. V lost 2 bases and J 5 bases, leaving 3 bases between the germline ends. CDR1 MRHNA and CDR2 SNTAGT come from the germline V gene. The CDR3 is 12 residues long. The CDR3 here is CASSDRTGELFF. CDR3 nucleotide sequence: TGTGCCAGCAGTGACCGGACCGGGGAGCTGTTTTTT.

The V and J genes are TRBV30 and TRBJ1-2; D is unresolved. From germline, CDR1 is GTSNPN and CDR2 SVGIG (reference sequence). The CDR3 extends over 12 amino acids. V lost 3 bases to trimming and J lost 1 base, with 6 bases between them. For the CDR3, the DNA is TGTGCCTGGAGGGGGATTAACTATGGCTACACCTTC. It encodes CAWRGINYGYTF.

The chain recombines TRBV28 with TRBJ1-2; D is unresolved. V was trimmed by 3 bases and J by 6 bases, leaving 14 bases between them. CDR1 MDHEN and CDR2 SYDVKM come from the germline V gene. The CDR3 is made up of 14 amino acids. The CDR3 nucleotides read TGTGCCAGCAGTTTGATCAATATTAATGATGGCTACACCTTC. It encodes CASSLININDGYTF.

V is TRBV19 and J is TRBJ2-4, with TRBD2 matching 7 bases. V lost 3 bases and J lost 0; bases outside the gene matches: 8. The germline V gene encodes CDR1 LNHDA and CDR2 SQIVND (reference sequence). The CDR3 has 17 amino acids. CDR3 region: CASSIGGLVLAKNIQYF. The DNA for the CDR3 is TGTGCCAGTAGTATTGGAGGACTAGTATTAGCCAAAAACATTCAGTACTTC. Using reference TRBV19 and TRBJ2-4 for the parts outside the CDR3, the full variable domain is DGGITQSPKYLFRKEGQNVTLSCEQNLNHDAMYWYRQDPGQGLRLIYYSQIVNDFQKGDIAEGYSVSREKKESFPLTVTSAQKNPTAFYLCASSIGGLVLAKNIQYFGAGTRLSVL.

V and J are TRBV5-1 and TRBJ2-3, with 7 positions matching TRBD1. This CDR3 comprises 16 residues. V was clipped by 0 bases and J by 5 bases; unmatched bases: 9. Germline V lookup: CDR1 SGHRS, CDR2 YFSETQ. In nucleotides, the CDR3 is TGCGCCAGCAGCTTGGCGAGGGACAGTTCCGGAGATACGCAGTATTTT. Translation gives CASSLARDSSGDTQYF.

This clone is a singleton in its sample. The J gene is TRBJ2-7, the V gene TRBV7-2; 7 bases map to TRBD2. The CDR3 runs to 15 residues. Germline V gives CDR1 SGHTA, CDR2 FQGNSA. The V segment lost 5 bases and the J segment 7 bases; nucleotides outside the gene matches: 14. In DNA, the CDR3 is TGTGCCAGCAGCCCGGGACTAATCCCGTTCGGGGAGCAGTACTTC. This sequence encodes CASSPGLIPFGEQYF.

This clone was detected only once. This chain joins TRBV11-3 and TRBJ2-7; 7 positions agree with TRBD2. Germline V gene lookup returns CDR1 SGHNT and CDR2 YENEEA. J lost 3 bases, V lost 3 bases, and 11 bases had no gene match. CDR3 length: 16 residues. As DNA, the CDR3 is TGTGCCAGCAGCTTCGCTCCCCTAGCGGATTTCTACGAGCAGTACTTC. It encodes CASSFAPLADFYEQYF.

V and J are TRBV2 and TRBJ1-2; a possible D gene is TRBD1 (5 bases). The CDR3 is 12 amino acids. V was cut by 9 bases and J by 5 bases, with 13 bases left in between. Germline V lookup: CDR1 SNHLY, CDR2 FYNNEI. The CDR3 DNA reads TGTGCCAGACGGTTGGGGGGTTATGGCTACACCTTC. This gives the protein CARRLGGYGYTF.

The chain has TRBV6-5 and TRBJ2-7, with D possibly matching TRBD2 (7 bases). V lost 8 bases and J lost 0, with 14 bases in between. The CDR3 is 14 amino acids. Germline CDR1 and CDR2: MNHEY and SVGAGI. CDR3 sequence: CASRAGDTSYEQYF. The CDR3 bases are TGTGCCAGCCGTGCGGGGGACACCTCCTACGAGCAGTACTTC.